This T cell receptor beta chain was obtained from a study of blood T cell repertoires in COVID-19. On the study more broadly: COVID-19 samples, acute and convalescent, were from the United States, Italy and Spain. The cDNA or gDNA used as material had been derived from T cells, B-cell-depleted T cells, or PBMCs.

One Seattle source followed patients from active infection through their disease course. How the authors handled the data: The assay estimated nucleated cells by amplifying reference gene primers. Measured with immunoSEQ multiplex PCR; TCRdb has only the in-frame clones, and not every one. D and trimming come from the DNA, and the V and J calls and clone size come from that table. Of approximately 500,000 clones detected, around 90% appear once; the ten largest clones hold 7.5% to 9.5%. This CDR3 spans 15 amino acids. Between the trimmed V and J ends, which lost 4 bases and 6 bases, there was a span of 16 bases. Germline V gene data show CDR1 as KGHSH and CDR2 as LQKENI.

The chain employs TRBV18 and TRBJ2-1; no reliable D call. The sequencing input was peripheral blood. This sequence was found in a woman aged 45-59 years with COVID-19, enrolled during active disease. CDR3 DNA: TGTGCCAGCTCACAAGCCCGGAACAGACCCAATGAGCAGTTCTTC. Translating it yields CASSQARNRPNEQFF.